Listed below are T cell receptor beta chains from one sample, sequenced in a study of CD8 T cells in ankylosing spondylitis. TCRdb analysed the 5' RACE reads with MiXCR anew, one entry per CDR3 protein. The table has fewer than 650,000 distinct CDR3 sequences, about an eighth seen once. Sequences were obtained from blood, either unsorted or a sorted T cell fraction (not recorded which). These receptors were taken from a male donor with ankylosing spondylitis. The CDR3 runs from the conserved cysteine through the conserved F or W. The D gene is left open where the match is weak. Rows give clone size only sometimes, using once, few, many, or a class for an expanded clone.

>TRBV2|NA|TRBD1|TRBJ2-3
TGTGCCAGCAGTGGAGGGTCGACAGGGAAGGATACGCAGTATTTT
CASSGGSTGKDTQYF
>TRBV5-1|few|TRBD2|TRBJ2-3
TGCGCCAGCAGCACGCGACTAGCGAGTGCGGATACGCAGTATTTT
CASSTRLASADTQYF
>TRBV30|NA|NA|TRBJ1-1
TGTGCCTGGAGTCCCTATCTACAAACCGGGGGCGAAAACACTGAAGCTTTCTTT
CAWSPYLQTGGENTEAFF
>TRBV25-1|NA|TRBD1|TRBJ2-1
TGTGCCAGCAGTGAGCAGACAGGGTGGGACAATGAGCAGTTCTTC
CASSEQTGWDNEQFF
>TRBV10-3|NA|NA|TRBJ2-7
TGTGCCATCAGTGAGTCCGGTGTGACGCGGGAGCAGTACTTC
CAISESGVTREQYF
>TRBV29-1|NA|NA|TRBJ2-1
TGCAGCTCCCGGGGCGGCCTCTACAATGAGCAGTTCTTC
CSSRGGLYNEQFF
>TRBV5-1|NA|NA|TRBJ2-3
TGCGCCAGCAGCTTGAATTATGTGGCACGGGATACGCAGTATTTT
CASSLNYVARDTQYF
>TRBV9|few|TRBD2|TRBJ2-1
TGTGCCAGCAGCGCCCGGACTAGTGGGAATGAGCAGTTCTTC
CASSARTSGNEQFF
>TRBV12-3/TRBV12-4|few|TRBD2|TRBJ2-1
TGTGCCAGCAGTTTCTCTAGCGGGAGGGGGGAGTTCTTC
CASSFSSGRGEFF
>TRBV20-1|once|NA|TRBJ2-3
TGCAGTGCTGGTCTCGGCTGGGGCACAGATACGCAGTATTTT
CSAGLGWGTDTQYF
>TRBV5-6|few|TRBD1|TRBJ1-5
TGTGCCAGCAGCCGCCTGACAGGGGAGGGCAATCAGCCCCAGCATTTT
CASSRLTGEGNQPQHF
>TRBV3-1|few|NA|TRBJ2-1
TGTGCCAGCAGCCTTCGCCTCAACAATGAGCAGTTCTTC
CASSLRLNNEQFF
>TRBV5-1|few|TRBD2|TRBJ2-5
TGCGCCAGCAGCTTGGTATTCCGGGAGGGCAGGGAGACCCAGTACTTC
CASSLVFREGRETQYF